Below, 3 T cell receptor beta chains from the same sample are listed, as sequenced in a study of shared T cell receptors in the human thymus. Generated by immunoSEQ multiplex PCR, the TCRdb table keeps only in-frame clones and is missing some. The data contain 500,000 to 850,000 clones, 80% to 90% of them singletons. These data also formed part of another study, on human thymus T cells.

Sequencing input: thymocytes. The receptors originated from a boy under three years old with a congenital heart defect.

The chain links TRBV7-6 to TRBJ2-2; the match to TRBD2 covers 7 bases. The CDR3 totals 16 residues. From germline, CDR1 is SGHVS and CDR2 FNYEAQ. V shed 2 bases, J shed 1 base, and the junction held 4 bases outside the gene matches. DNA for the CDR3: TGTGCCAGCAGCTTAATTGGACTAGAGAACACCGGGGAGCTGTTTTTT. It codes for CASSLIGLENTGELFF. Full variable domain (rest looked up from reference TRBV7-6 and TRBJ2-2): GAGVSQSPRYKVTKRGQDVALRCDPISGHVSLYWYRQALGQGPEFLTYFNYEAQQDKSGLPNDRFSAERPEGSISTLTIQRTEQRDSAMYRCASSLIGLENTGELFFGEGSRLTVL.

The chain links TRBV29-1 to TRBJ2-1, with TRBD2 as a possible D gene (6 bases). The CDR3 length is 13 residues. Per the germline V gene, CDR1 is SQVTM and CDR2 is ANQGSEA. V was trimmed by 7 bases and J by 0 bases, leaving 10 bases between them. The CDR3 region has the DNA TGCAGCGGGGAGGACATCTCCTACAATGAGCAGTTCTTC. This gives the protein CSGEDISYNEQFF.

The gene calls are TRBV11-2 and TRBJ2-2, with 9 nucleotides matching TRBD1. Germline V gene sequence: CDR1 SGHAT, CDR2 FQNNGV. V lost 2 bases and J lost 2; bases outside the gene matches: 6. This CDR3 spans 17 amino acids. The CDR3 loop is CASSLNRQGENTGELFF. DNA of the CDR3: TGTGCCAGCAGCTTAAATAGACAGGGGGAAAACACCGGGGAGCTGTTTTTT.